This T cell receptor (beta chain) was identified during a study of neurological immune-mediated disorders. Findings and limits, study-wide: The expanded clones of different subjects shared no CDR3 amino acid sequences (suggesting private repertoires in all groups).

Each CDR3 protein is one row after TCRdb ran MiXCR on the 5' RACE reads. This table holds about 90,000 distinct CDR3 sequences, about 12% found once. Specified time point: longitudinal time-point 2. Unsorted libraries were prepared from 2 million PBMCs held at -80 C. V was trimmed by 6 bases and J by 6 bases, leaving 5 bases between them. This CDR3 has 11 residues. This clonotype was counted many times. The antigen is unknown. This clonotype was sampled from a female donor with HTLV-1-associated myelopathy (HAM/TSP). The genes are TRBV12-3 or TRBV12-4 and TRBJ1-4, with D uncertain. Sequencing used PBMCs. This chain's CDR3 is CASRKDEKLFF. The CDR3 DNA sequence: TGTGCCAGCAGAAAGGATGAAAAACTGTTTTTT.